This T cell receptor (beta chain) was identified in a study of blood T cell repertoires in COVID-19. In the study overall: The United States, Italy and Spain supplied acute and convalescent COVID-19 samples. In each case, the material was cDNA or gDNA derived from T cells, B-cell-depleted T cells, or PBMCs.

There are 17 residues in the CDR3. V gave up 2 bases and J gave up 2 bases; unmatched junction bases: 9. Germline V gene lookup returns CDR1 SSHAT and CDR2 FNYEAQ (reference sequence). TCRdb's table, derived via immunoSEQ multiplex PCR, lists solely in-frame clones and lacks some. The table has 150,000 or so clones, 70% to 90% seen once; the top ten hold around 8%. The source is a woman aged 60-75 years with COVID-19, enrolled during active disease. Sample: peripheral blood. The chain employs TRBV7-7 and TRBJ2-3; TRBD1 agrees at 8 bases. This CDR3 is CASSLRLVGQATDTQYF. CDR3 bases: TGTGCCAGCAGCTTAAGGCTCGTGGGACAGGCCACAGATACGCAGTATTTT.